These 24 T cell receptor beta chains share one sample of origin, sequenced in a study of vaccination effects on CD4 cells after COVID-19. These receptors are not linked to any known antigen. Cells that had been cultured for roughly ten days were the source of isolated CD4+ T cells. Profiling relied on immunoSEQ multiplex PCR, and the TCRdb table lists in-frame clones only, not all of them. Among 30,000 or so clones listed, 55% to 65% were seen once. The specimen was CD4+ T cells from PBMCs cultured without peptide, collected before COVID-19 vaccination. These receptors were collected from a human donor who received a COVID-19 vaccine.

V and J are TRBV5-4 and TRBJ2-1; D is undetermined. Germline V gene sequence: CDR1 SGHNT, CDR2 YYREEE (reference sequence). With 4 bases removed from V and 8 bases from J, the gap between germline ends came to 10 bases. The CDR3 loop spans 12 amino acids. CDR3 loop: CASSEGWDEQFF. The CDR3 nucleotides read TGTGCCAGCAGCGAAGGATGGGATGAGCAGTTCTTC.

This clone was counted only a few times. The CDR3 DNA reads TGTGCCAGCCAGCCGGGCGGTAGCGACAATGAGCAGTTCTTC. This encodes CASQPGGSDNEQFF. The rearrangement uses TRBV2 and TRBJ2-1, with D possibly matching TRBD2 (5 bases). CDR1 is SNHLY and CDR2 is FYNNEI in the germline V gene. Trimming took off 8 bases at V and 5 bases at J, with 16 bases between the two ends. The CDR3 consists of 14 residues. Variable domain in full (rest from reference TRBV2 and TRBJ2-1): EPEVTQTPSHQVTQMGQEVILRCVPISNHLYFYWYRQILGQKVEFLVSFYNNEISEKSEIFDDQFSVERPDGSNFTLKIRSTKLEDSAMYFCASQPGGSDNEQFFGPGTRLTVL.

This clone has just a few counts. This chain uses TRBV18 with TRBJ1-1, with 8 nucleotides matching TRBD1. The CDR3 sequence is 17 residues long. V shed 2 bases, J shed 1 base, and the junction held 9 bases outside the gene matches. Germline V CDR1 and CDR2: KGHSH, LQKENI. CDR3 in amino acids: CASSPSQGAIPNTEAFF. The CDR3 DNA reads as TGTGCCAGCTCACCAAGTCAGGGGGCTATTCCGAACACTGAAGCTTTCTTT.

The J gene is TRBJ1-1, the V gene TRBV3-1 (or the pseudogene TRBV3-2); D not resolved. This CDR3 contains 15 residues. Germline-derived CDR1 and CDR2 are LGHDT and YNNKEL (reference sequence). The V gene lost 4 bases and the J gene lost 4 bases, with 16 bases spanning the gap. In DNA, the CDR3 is TGTGCCAGCAGCCTCGTCGATTGGTCCCCCACTGAAGCTTTCTTT. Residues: CASSLVDWSPTEAFF.

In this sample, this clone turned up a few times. CDR3: CASSLGLAGSSYNEQFF. CDR3 nucleotide sequence: TGTGCCAGCAGCTTGGGACTAGCGGGGTCTTCCTACAATGAGCAGTTCTTC. The rearrangement joins TRBV5-5 to TRBJ2-1, with 11 bases identical to TRBD2. The junction had 3 bases not matched to a gene; V was cut back by 0 bases and J by 1 base. The CDR3 has 17 residues. Germline V lookup: CDR1 SGHKS, CDR2 YYEKEE (reference sequence).

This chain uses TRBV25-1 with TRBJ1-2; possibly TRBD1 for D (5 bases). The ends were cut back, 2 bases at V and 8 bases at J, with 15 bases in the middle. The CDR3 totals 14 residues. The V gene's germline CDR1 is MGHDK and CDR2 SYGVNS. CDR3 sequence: CASSEQGSSKGYTF. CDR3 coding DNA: TGTGCCAGCAGTGAACAGGGCTCTTCAAAAGGCTACACCTTC.

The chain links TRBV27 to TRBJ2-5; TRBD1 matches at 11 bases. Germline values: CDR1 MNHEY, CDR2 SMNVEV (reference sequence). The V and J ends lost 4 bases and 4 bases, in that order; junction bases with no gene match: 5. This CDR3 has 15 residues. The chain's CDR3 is CASSSGTGGVETQYF. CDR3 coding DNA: TGTGCCAGCAGTTCGGGGACAGGGGGGGTAGAGACCCAGTACTTC.

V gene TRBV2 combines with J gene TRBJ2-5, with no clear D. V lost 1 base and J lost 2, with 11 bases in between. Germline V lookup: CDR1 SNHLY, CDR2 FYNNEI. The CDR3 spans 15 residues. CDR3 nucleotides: TGTGCCAGCAGTGAAGGTCGGCTCAGGCAAGAGACCCAGTACTTC. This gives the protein CASSEGRLRQETQYF.

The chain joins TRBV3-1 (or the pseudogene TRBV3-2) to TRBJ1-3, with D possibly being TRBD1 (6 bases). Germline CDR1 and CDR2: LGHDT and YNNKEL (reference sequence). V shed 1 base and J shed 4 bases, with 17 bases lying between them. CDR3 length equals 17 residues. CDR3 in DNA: TGTGCCAGCAGCCAAGGACCGGGACAAGGGTCGGGAAACACCATATATTTT. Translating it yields CASSQGPGQGSGNTIYF.

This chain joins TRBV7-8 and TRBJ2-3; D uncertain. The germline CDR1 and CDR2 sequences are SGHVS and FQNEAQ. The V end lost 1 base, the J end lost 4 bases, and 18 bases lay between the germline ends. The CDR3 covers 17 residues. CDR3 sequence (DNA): TGTGCCAGCAGCTTAGGACAAGGCTCCACATCAGCAGATACGCAGTATTTT. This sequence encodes CASSLGQGSTSADTQYF.

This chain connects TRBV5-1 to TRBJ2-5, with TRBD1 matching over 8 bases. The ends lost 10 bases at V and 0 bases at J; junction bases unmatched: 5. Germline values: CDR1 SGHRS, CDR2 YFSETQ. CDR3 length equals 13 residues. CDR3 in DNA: TGCGCCTCCCGACAGGGGTACCAAGAGACCCAGTACTTC. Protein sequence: CASRQGYQETQYF.

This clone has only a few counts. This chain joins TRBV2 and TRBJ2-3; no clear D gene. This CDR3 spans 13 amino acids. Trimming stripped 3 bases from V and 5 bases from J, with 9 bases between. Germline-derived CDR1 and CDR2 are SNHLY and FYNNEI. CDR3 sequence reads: CASSDQWGDTQYF. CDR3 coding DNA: TGTGCCAGCAGTGACCAGTGGGGAGATACGCAGTATTTT. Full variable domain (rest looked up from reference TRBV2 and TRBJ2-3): EPEVTQTPSHQVTQMGQEVILRCVPISNHLYFYWYRQILGQKVEFLVSFYNNEISEKSEIFDDQFSVERPDGSNFTLKIRSTKLEDSAMYFCASSDQWGDTQYFGPGTRLTVL.

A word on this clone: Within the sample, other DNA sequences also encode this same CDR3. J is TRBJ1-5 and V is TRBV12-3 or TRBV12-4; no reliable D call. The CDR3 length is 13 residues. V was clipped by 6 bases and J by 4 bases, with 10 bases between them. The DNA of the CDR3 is TGTGCCAGCAGGAGGACCGGGAATCAGCCCCAGCATTTT. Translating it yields CASRRTGNQPQHF.

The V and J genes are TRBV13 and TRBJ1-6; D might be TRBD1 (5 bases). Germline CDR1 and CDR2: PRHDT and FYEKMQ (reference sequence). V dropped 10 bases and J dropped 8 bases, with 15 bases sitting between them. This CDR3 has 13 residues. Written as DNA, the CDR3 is TGTGCCAATCCCACGGCCAGGGATTCACCCCTCCACTTT. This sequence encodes CANPTARDSPLHF. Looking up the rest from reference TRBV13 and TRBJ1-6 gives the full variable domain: AAGVIQSPRHLIKEKRETATLKCYPIPRHDTVYWYQQGPGQDPQFLISFYEKMQSDKGSIPDRFSAQQFSDYHSELNMSSLELGDSALYFCANPTARDSPLHFGNGTRLTVT.

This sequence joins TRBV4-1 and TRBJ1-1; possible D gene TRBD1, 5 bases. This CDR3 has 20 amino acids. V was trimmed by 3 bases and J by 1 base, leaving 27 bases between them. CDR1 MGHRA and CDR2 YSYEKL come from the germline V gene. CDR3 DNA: TGCGCCAGCAGCCACGACCGGCAGGGTAGTAGTAGGTTGTCGAACACTGAAGCTTTCTTT. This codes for CASSHDRQGSSRLSNTEAFF.

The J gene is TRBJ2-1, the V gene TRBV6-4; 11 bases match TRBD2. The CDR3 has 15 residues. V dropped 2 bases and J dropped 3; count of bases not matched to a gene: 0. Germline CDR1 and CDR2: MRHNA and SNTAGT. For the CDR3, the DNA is TGTGCCAGCAGTGACACTAGCGGGGGCTACAATGAGCAGTTCTTC. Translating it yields CASSDTSGGYNEQFF.

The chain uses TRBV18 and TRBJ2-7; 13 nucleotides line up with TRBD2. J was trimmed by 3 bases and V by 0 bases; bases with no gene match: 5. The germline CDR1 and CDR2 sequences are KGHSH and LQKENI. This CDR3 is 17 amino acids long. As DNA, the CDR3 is TGTGCCAGCTCACCACCAGAGGGGACTAGCGGGATCTACGAGCAGTACTTC. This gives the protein CASSPPEGTSGIYEQYF.

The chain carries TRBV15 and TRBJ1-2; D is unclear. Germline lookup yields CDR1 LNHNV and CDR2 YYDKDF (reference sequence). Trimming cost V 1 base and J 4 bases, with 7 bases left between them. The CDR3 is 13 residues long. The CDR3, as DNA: TGTGCCACCAGCAGAGGGGGAGGCTATGGCTACACCTTC. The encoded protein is CATSRGGGYGYTF.

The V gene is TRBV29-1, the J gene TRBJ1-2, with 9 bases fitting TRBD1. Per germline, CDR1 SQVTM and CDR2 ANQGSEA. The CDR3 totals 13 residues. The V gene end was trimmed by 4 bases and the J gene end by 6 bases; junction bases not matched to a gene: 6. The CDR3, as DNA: TGCAGCGTTGCCCCCCGACAGGGGGATGGCTACACCTTC. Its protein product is CSVAPRQGDGYTF. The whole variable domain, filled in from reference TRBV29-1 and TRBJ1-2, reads SAVISQKPSRDICQRGTSLTIQCQVDSQVTMMFWYRQQPGQSLTLIATANQGSEATYESGFVIDKFPISRPNLTFSTLTVSNMSPEDSSIYLCSVAPRQGDGYTFGSGTRLTVV.

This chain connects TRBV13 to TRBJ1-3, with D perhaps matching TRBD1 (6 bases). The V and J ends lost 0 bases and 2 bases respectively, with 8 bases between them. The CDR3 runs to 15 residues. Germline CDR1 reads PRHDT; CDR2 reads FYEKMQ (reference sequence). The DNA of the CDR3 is TGTGCCAGCAGCTTAGGGGCAGGGGCTGGAAACACCATATATTTT. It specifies CASSLGAGAGNTIYF. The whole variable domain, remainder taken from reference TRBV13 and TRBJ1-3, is AAGVIQSPRHLIKEKRETATLKCYPIPRHDTVYWYQQGPGQDPQFLISFYEKMQSDKGSIPDRFSAQQFSDYHSELNMSSLELGDSALYFCASSLGAGAGNTIYFGEGSWLTVV.

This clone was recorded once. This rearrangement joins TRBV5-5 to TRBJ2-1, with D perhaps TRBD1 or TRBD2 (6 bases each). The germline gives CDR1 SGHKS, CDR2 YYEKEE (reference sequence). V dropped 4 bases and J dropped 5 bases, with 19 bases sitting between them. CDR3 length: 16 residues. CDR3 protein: CASSLGALDYDNEQFF. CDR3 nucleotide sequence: TGTGCCAGCAGCCTGGGGGCTTTGGACTACGACAATGAGCAGTTCTTC.

As DNA, the CDR3 is TGTGCCAGCAGCTTAGAGTTCGCGAGCAGGCCCTACGAGCAGTACTTC. This codes for CASSLEFASRPYEQYF. This chain links TRBV7-9 with TRBJ2-7; no reliable D call. Germline assignment: CDR1 SEHNR and CDR2 FQNEAQ (reference sequence). Trimming pared 1 base from V and 2 bases from J, leaving 15 bases between. This CDR3 comprises 16 residues.

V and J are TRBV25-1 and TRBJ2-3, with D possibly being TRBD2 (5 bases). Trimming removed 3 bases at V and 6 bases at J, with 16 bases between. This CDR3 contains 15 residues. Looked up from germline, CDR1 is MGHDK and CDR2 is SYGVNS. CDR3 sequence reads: CASSDPLVRRDTQYF. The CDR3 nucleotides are TGTGCCAGCAGTGATCCCTTGGTGAGGAGGGATACGCAGTATTTT.

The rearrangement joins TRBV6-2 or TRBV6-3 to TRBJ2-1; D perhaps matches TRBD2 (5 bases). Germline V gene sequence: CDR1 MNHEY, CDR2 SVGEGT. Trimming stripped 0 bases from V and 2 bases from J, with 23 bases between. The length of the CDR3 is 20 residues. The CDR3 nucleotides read TGTGCCAGCAGTTACTCCGTCGGGAACCTACCGTTACGGACCTACAATGAGCAGTTCTTC. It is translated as CASSYSVGNLPLRTYNEQFF.